The table lists the clone carrying this T cell receptor beta chain with a few counts. The antigen remains unidentified. The PCR used 60 Vbeta and 13 Jbeta primers. Sequencing used immunoSEQ multiplex PCR; TCRdb keeps in-frame clones, though not all of them. Here the sample spans 150,000 to 200,000 clones, 62% being singletons. The sample comes from a study of cytomegalovirus exposure and HLA in healthy donors. The junction had 13 bases not matched to a gene; V was cut back by 0 bases and J by 3 bases. CDR3 length equals 19 residues. CDR1 is LGHNA, CDR2 YSLEER, per germline. Study-level findings and limits: Researchers had no immune exposure information except CMV serostatus available.

This chain connects TRBV4-3 to TRBJ2-3, with 9 nucleotides matching TRBD1. Sequenced sample: PBMCs. This clonotype was sampled from a man in his forties in good health and CMV-seronegative. DNA for the CDR3: TGCGCCAGCAGCCAAGATCGGCAGGACAGGGGTGGAATTACAGATACGCAGTATTTT. Amino acids: CASSQDRQDRGGITDTQYF.